This is a list of T cell receptor beta chains from one sample in a study of spatial heterogeneity in lung cancer. TCRdb independently ran MiXCR on the 5' RACE reads; one entry per CDR3 protein. The sample has 9,500 to 11,000 distinct CDR3 sequences, less than 15% seen once; the top ten hold over 9.5%. This specimen was lung tumor tissue, taken at surgery. Receptors originate from a male donor with early-stage non-small cell lung cancer. Both conserved end residues are part of each CDR3. D genes are given only for firm matches. Some rows have no size entry. The others give once, few or many, or a class for an expanded clone.

d_gene	abundance	v_gene	j_gene	CDR3nt	CDR3aa
TRBD1	many	TRBV19	TRBJ1-6	TGTGCCAGTAGAAAACCGGGACAGACTTTTAATTCACCCCTCCACTTT	CASRKPGQTFNSPLHF
TRBD1	many	TRBV29-1	TRBJ2-2	TGCAGCGCCCGAGGACAGGACCACACCGGGGAGCTGTTTTTT	CSARGQDHTGELFF
TRBD1	medium-sized	TRBV12-3/TRBV12-4	TRBJ2-6	TGTGCCAGCAACCGACAGGGGCCCGGGGCCAACGTCCTGACTTTC	CASNRQGPGANVLTF
TRBD1	many	TRBV7-9	TRBJ2-5	TGTGCCAGCAGCTGGACAGGGGCAGAGACCCAGTACTTC	CASSWTGAETQYF
NA	medium-sized	TRBV12-3/TRBV12-4	TRBJ1-5	TGTGCCAGCGCGCCACCTTACAATCAGCCCCAGCATTTT	CASAPPYNQPQHF
NA	many	TRBV10-3	TRBJ1-5	TGTGCCACGGGCGAAGGGCCCCAGCATTTT	CATGEGPQHF
TRBD1	many	TRBV28	TRBJ1-2	TGTGCCAGCAGTCTACAGGGGGCGTACGGCTACACCTTC	CASSLQGAYGYTF
TRBD2	many	TRBV7-6	TRBJ2-5	TGTGCCAGCTTCCACCCTGGTCCTAGCGGGGGCGCTGGCCCAGAGACCCAGTACTTC	CASFHPGPSGGAGPETQYF
NA	many	TRBV6-6	TRBJ2-6	TGTGCCAGCAGAATCGGAAACAGGGTCTCTGGGGCCAACGTCCTGACTTTC	CASRIGNRVSGANVLTF
TRBD1	many	TRBV13	TRBJ1-1	TGTGCCAGCAGCCTGCGGACAGGAAACACTGAAGCTTTCTTT	CASSLRTGNTEAFF
TRBD2	many	TRBV7-9	TRBJ2-1	TGTGCCAGCACCACTAGCGGGGCATACAATGAGCAGTTCTTC	CASTTSGAYNEQFF
NA	NA	TRBV12-3/TRBV12-4	TRBJ1-5	TGTGCCAGCAGTTTTTCGGCCCGATCGCAGCCCCAGCATTTT	CASSFSARSQPQHF
NA	few	TRBV27	TRBJ1-1	TGTGCCAGCAGTTCTCAATGGACTAATCTCGAAGCTTTCTTT	CASSSQWTNLEAFF
TRBD1	many	TRBV12-3/TRBV12-4	TRBJ1-1	TGTGCCAGCAGTTTCAGCCAGGGGGGGTCTGAAGCTTTCTTT	CASSFSQGGSEAFF
NA	many	TRBV6-2/TRBV6-3	TRBJ1-5	TGTGCCAGCAGCAGGGTCTCCTATAGCAATCAGCCCCAGCATTTT	CASSRVSYSNQPQHF
NA	medium-sized	TRBV29-1	TRBJ2-5	TGCAGCGTTGACCCAAGCCAAGAGACCCAGTACTTC	CSVDPSQETQYF
NA	many	TRBV5-8	TRBJ2-4	TGTGCCAGCAGCCAACACAGAAGGCTCCTAGACATTCAGTACTTC	CASSQHRRLLDIQYF
NA	many	TRBV5-1	TRBJ1-1	TGCGCCAGCAGCAAAGTCGCGGGGAAACTGAACACTGAAGCTTTCTTT	CASSKVAGKLNTEAFF
NA	medium-sized	TRBV15	TRBJ1-4	TGTGCCACCAGCCTGGATGCAACTAATGAAAAACTGTTTTTT	CATSLDATNEKLFF
NA	many	TRBV6-5	TRBJ2-2	TGTGCCAGCAGTGCCAGGGGACCCGGGGAGCTGTTTTTT	CASSARGPGELFF
TRBD1	many	TRBV2	TRBJ1-2	TGTGCCAGCAGCGCGGGACAGCCGGGCTATGGCTACACCTTC	CASSAGQPGYGYTF
NA	many	TRBV6-5	TRBJ2-2	TGTGCCAGCACACTGGGGGAGACTAGTGCCCCCGCGAACACCGGGGAGCTGTTTTTT	CASTLGETSAPANTGELFF
NA	NA	TRBV12-3/TRBV12-4	TRBJ2-1	TGTGCCAGCAGTTCGAACAGGGAGTTCAATGAGCAGTTCTTC	CASSSNREFNEQFF
TRBD1	few	TRBV20-1	TRBJ2-1	TGCAGTGCTAGACAGGGACAGCTAGAGCAGTTCTTC	CSARQGQLEQFF
NA	many	TRBV6-1	TRBJ1-3	TGTGCCAGCAGCGGGGGGGACAACACTTTCTCTGGAAACACCATATATTTT	CASSGGDNTFSGNTIYF
TRBD1	many	TRBV5-1	TRBJ2-7	TGCGCCAGCAGCCTCGACAGGGGGCTTTCCCACGAGCAGTACTTC	CASSLDRGLSHEQYF
NA	many	TRBV18	TRBJ2-3	TGTGCCAGCTCACTCAGATCACAGGCGAGCACAGATACGCAGTATTTT	CASSLRSQASTDTQYF
TRBD2	many	TRBV5-6	TRBJ2-5	TGTGCCAGCAGCTTGTGGAAGGCTAGCGGAGAAGAGACCCAGTACTTC	CASSLWKASGEETQYF
NA	medium-sized	TRBV12-3/TRBV12-4	TRBJ1-1	TGTGCCAGCAGTTTTAGCAGCACTGAAGCTTTCTTT	CASSFSSTEAFF
NA	many	TRBV20-1	TRBJ2-2	TGCAGTGCTAGAGATCTTGACGGGGAGCTGTTTTTT	CSARDLDGELFF
NA	large	TRBV2	TRBJ1-1	TGTGCCAGCAGTGTGACACCTAACACTGAAGCTTTCTTT	CASSVTPNTEAFF
NA	many	TRBV9	TRBJ2-1	TGTGCCAGCAGCGCCGGGACGCATGCCTACAATGAGCAGTTCTTC	CASSAGTHAYNEQFF
TRBD1	many	TRBV10-3	TRBJ2-7	TGTGCCATCAGTAAACAGGGGACCTCCTACGAGCAGTACTTC	CAISKQGTSYEQYF
NA	many	TRBV28	TRBJ1-6	TGTGCCAGCAGTTTAACCTTGGACAGCTCCTATAATTCACCCCTCCACTTT	CASSLTLDSSYNSPLHF
NA	many	TRBV10-3	TRBJ2-6	TGTGCCATCAGCCGGCTTGACGTGGCCCACTCTGGGGCCAACGTCCTGACTTTC	CAISRLDVAHSGANVLTF
NA	many	TRBV6-5	TRBJ1-2	TGTGCCAGCAGTGCGGGGGCGGACTATGGCTACACCTTC	CASSAGADYGYTF
TRBD2	many	TRBV5-1	TRBJ2-7	TGCGCCAGCAGCGAGTCGCTAGCGGGAAGGTACGAGCAGTACTTC	CASSESLAGRYEQYF
NA	medium-sized	TRBV7-8	TRBJ1-5	TGTGCCAGCAGCGAAGAAGGCGGAGGTAATACTCAGCCCCAGCATTTT	CASSEEGGGNTQPQHF
TRBD1	many	TRBV10-3	TRBJ2-7	TGTGCCATCAGGCCCCATACAGGGGGCGCGGCTAGCGACTACGAGCAGTACTTC	CAIRPHTGGAASDYEQYF
NA	many	TRBV6-5	TRBJ2-7	TGTGCCAGCAGTACTAGGACTGACTACGAGCAGTACTTC	CASSTRTDYEQYF
TRBD2	many	TRBV20-1	TRBJ2-7	TGCAGTGCTAGCTCTGCGGGAGGAAGACTAGCCTACGAGCAGTACTTC	CSASSAGGRLAYEQYF
TRBD2	many	TRBV3-1	TRBJ2-5	TGTGCCAGCAGCCAAGGGGTCCGCTTAGCGGGAGGTGGTGAGACCCAGTACTTC	CASSQGVRLAGGGETQYF
TRBD2	many	TRBV7-2	TRBJ2-3	TGTGCCAGCAGCTCCGGACTAGCGACAGATACGCAGTATTTT	CASSSGLATDTQYF
NA	many	TRBV14	TRBJ2-1	TGTGCCAGCAGCCGAGCTGTAGTGGGGTTCTACAATGAGCAGTTCTTC	CASSRAVVGFYNEQFF
TRBD2	many	TRBV11-1	TRBJ2-5	TGTGCCAGCAGCTCTAGACCGATGGACAAACCGGGACTAGCGGGAACGTACCAAGAGACCCAGTACTTC	CASSSRPMDKPGLAGTYQETQYF
NA	large	TRBV12-3/TRBV12-4	TRBJ1-5	TGTGCCAGCAGCCAAGGAGGTCAGCCCCAGCATTTT	CASSQGGQPQHF